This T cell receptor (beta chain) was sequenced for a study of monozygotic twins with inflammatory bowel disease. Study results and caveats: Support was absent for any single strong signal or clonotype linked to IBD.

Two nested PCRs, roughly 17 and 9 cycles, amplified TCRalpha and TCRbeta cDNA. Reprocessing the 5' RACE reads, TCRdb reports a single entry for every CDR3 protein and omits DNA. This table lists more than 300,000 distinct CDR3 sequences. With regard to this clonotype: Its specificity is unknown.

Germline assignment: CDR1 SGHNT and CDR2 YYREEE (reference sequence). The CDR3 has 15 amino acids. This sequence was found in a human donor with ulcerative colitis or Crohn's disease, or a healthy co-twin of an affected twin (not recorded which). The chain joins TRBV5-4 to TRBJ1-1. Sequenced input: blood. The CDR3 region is CASSMVVTRNTEAFF.